Presented here are 29 T cell receptor beta chains from one specimen sequenced in a study of CD8+CD57+ T cells in acquired aplastic anemia. Previously, flow cytometry had revealed CD8+CD57+ cell expansion in the patients chosen for sequencing. Profiling of TCR beta VDJ combinations and CDR3 sequences used genomic DNA as template. TCRdb redid the calling of the reads with MiXCR, one entry per CDR3 protein. The sample includes around 150,000 distinct CDR3 sequences, 70% to 80% of them seen just once. Specimen: sorted CD4+, CD8+, or CD8+CD57+ T cells (not recorded which) from PBMCs. Receptor source: a human donor with aplastic anemia.

Here the CDR3 DNA reads TGTGCCAGCAGTGACGGCAGGTTCTCCTACGAGCAGTACTTC. It yields the protein CASSDGRFSYEQYF. The chain joins TRBV2 to TRBJ2-7; D not certain. Germline loops: CDR1 SNHLY, CDR2 FYNNEI. The CDR3 loop spans 14 amino acids. V gave up 3 bases and J gave up 0 bases, with 9 bases separating them.

Regarding this clonotype: No DNA is shown, since the ends of the CDR3 on it are uncertain; the CDR3 is the one TCRdb lists. The chain carries TRBV20-1 and TRBJ2-1; the D segment call TRBD1 is taken from the table without a DNA check. Inclusive of both ends, the CDR3 amounts to 15 amino acids. Per the germline V gene, CDR1 is DFQATT and CDR2 is SNEGSKA (reference sequence). CDR3 in amino acids: CCASSFGTATNEQFF.

V gene TRBV29-1 combines with J gene TRBJ1-1; possible D gene TRBD1, 5 bases. CDR1 is SQVTM, CDR2 ANQGSEA, per germline. Trimming took off 7 bases at V and 4 bases at J, with 16 bases between the two ends. CDR3 length: 13 amino acids. CDR3 amino acids: CSAGQGEGTEAFF. The CDR3 DNA sequence: TGCAGCGCCGGTCAGGGAGAGGGCACTGAAGCTTTCTTT.

This chain links TRBV2 with TRBJ1-2; TRBD1 aligns across 11 bases. The CDR3 contains 14 residues. J gave up 4 bases and V 7 bases, and 5 bases lay outside the gene matches. Per the germline V gene, CDR1 is SNHLY and CDR2 is FYNNEI. For the CDR3, the DNA is TGTGCCAGCACCGGGACAGGGGGTGTCTATGGCTACACCTTC. Protein: CASTGTGGVYGYTF.

The chain has TRBV7-9 and TRBJ1-3; no definite D call. The CDR3 contains 15 residues. The V end was cut by 5 bases, the J end by 4 bases, with 15 bases between. CDR1 and CDR2 (germline): SEHNR, FQNEAQ (reference sequence). Here the CDR3 DNA reads TGTGCCAGCAGCGATGTAGGCTACGAAGGAAACACCATATATTTT. This codes for CASSDVGYEGNTIYF.

The chain joins TRBV20-1 to TRBJ1-4; D is ambiguous. Between the trimmed V and J ends, which lost 3 bases and 4 bases, there was a span of 12 bases. CDR1 and CDR2 from the germline V gene are DFQATT and SNEGSKA (reference sequence). The CDR3 length is 14 residues. CDR3 in DNA: TGCAGTGCTAGTACCGGACCGAGTAATGAAAAACTGTTTTTT. Protein product: CSASTGPSNEKLFF.

This chain uses TRBV7-2 with TRBJ1-2, with 8 bases lining up with TRBD1. Germline V gene data show CDR1 as SGHTA and CDR2 as FQGNSA. The CDR3 contains 15 residues. V trimming: 2 bases; J trimming: 6 bases; junction bases outside the gene matches: 8. The CDR3 here is CASSLSPQGANGYTF. CDR3 nucleotide sequence: TGTGCCAGCAGCTTAAGTCCGCAGGGGGCGAATGGCTACACCTTC.

The chain links TRBV9 to TRBJ2-7; TRBD2 is a possible D gene (6 bases). Trimming left V 3 bases short and J 3 bases short, with 10 bases between. The CDR3 totals 13 residues. Germline CDR1 reads SGDLS; CDR2 reads YYNGEE. CDR3 protein: CASSEGAGYEQYF. As DNA, the CDR3 is TGTGCCAGCAGCGAAGGAGCGGGCTACGAGCAGTACTTC.

This sequence joins TRBV7-8 and TRBJ2-7, with D possibly called TRBD1 or TRBD2 (5 bases each). The germline V and J ends were trimmed by 1 base and 1 base, with 17 bases remaining between them. Germline CDR1 SGHVS, CDR2 FQNEAQ. CDR3 length: 17 amino acids. The CDR3 DNA reads as TGTGCCAGCAGCTTAGTACGCGCGGCAGGGAGTTCCTACGAGCAGTACTTC. The encoded protein is CASSLVRAAGSSYEQYF. The full variable domain, with the rest looked up from reference TRBV7-8 and TRBJ2-7, is GAGVSQSPRYKVAKRGQDVALRCDPISGHVSLFWYQQALGQGPEFLTYFQNEAQLDKSGLPSDRFFAERPEGSVSTLKIQRTQQEDSAVYLCASSLVRAAGSSYEQYFGPGTRLTVT.

The genes are TRBV20-1 and TRBJ2-3; possible D gene TRBD2, 5 bases. Deletions cut 6 bases from V and 4 bases from J, with 11 bases between. Germline CDR1 reads DFQATT; CDR2 reads SNEGSKA (reference sequence). The CDR3 runs to 12 residues. DNA of the CDR3: TGCAGTGCCAAACTAGATCCAGATACGCAGTATTTT. It encodes CSAKLDPDTQYF.

The rearrangement uses TRBV11-2 and TRBJ2-3, with D possibly being TRBD1 (5 bases). The CDR3 runs 14 residues. Per germline, CDR1 SGHAT and CDR2 FQNNGV. Trimming took off 5 bases at V and 6 bases at J, with 15 bases between the two ends. The CDR3 DNA follows: TGTGCCAGCAGCCGGACACTAACACTCGATACGCAGTATTTT. This codes for CASSRTLTLDTQYF.

The V call is TRBV2, the J call TRBJ2-7; 8 bases are shared with TRBD2. Germline V CDR1 and CDR2: SNHLY, FYNNEI. The CDR3 runs to 12 residues. V lost 10 bases to trimming and J lost 2 bases; unmatched junction nucleotides: 4. The CDR3 sequence is CATTSGAYEQYF. Here the CDR3 DNA reads TGTGCCACCACTAGCGGAGCCTACGAGCAGTACTTC.

This clonotype was seen a single time. This chain joins TRBV15 and TRBJ2-2; possibly TRBD1 or TRBD2 for D (5 bases each). CDR3 length equals 14 residues. V was clipped by 4 bases and J by 6 bases, with 12 bases between them. Germline V gene lookup returns CDR1 LNHNV and CDR2 YYDKDF (reference sequence). Here the CDR3 DNA reads TGTGCCACCAGCAAGGGGACCACCTCCGGGGAGCTGTTTTTT. Protein sequence: CATSKGTTSGELFF.

At least ten counts were recorded for this clonotype. The gene calls are TRBV20-1 and TRBJ2-7; weak D call: TRBD2 (6 bases). Germline V gene sequence: CDR1 DFQATT, CDR2 SNEGSKA (reference sequence). V dropped 1 base and J dropped 4 bases, with 11 bases sitting between them. This CDR3 is 13 amino acids long. CDR3 nucleotide sequence: TGCAGTGCTAGAGGACTCGGGGGATACGAGCAGTACTTC. Its translation is CSARGLGGYEQYF.

The V gene is TRBV6-5, the J gene TRBJ2-4; a weak D match, TRBD1 (6 bases). Trimming took 4 bases from V and 12 from J, leaving 22 bases between them. CDR1 is MNHEY, CDR2 SVGAGI, per germline. The CDR3 extends over 15 amino acids. The CDR3 DNA is TGTGCCAGCAGTTCCAACCCCGGGACACTCTACGCTCAGTACTTC. Amino acid sequence: CASSSNPGTLYAQYF.

This chain links TRBV5-1 with TRBJ2-1; 15 positions match TRBD2. Germline V gives CDR1 SGHRS, CDR2 YFSETQ. The V segment lost 4 bases and the J segment 9 bases; nucleotides outside the gene matches: 8. This CDR3 has 16 residues. The CDR3 sequence: CASSPQGLAGGIEQFF. The CDR3 nucleotides read TGCGCCAGCAGCCCACAAGGACTAGCGGGAGGGATTGAGCAGTTCTTC.

The V and J genes are TRBV10-3 and TRBJ1-4; weak D call: TRBD1 (5 bases). Germline CDR1 and CDR2: ENHRY and SYGVKD. This CDR3 is built from 15 residues. The germline V and J ends were trimmed by 4 bases and 5 bases, with 14 bases remaining between them. CDR3 protein: CAISARAQGNEKLFF. The CDR3 nucleotides read TGTGCCATCAGTGCGAGGGCCCAGGGAAATGAAAAACTGTTTTTT.

This clonotype was found many times. J is TRBJ2-7 and V is TRBV3-1; no clear D. There are 15 residues in the CDR3. The V and J ends lost 4 bases and 0 bases respectively, with 13 bases between them. The germline CDR1 and CDR2 sequences are LGHDT and YNNKEL (reference sequence). CDR3 residues: CASSPQGPFSYEQYF. Written as DNA, the CDR3 is TGTGCCAGCAGCCCGCAAGGCCCCTTCTCCTACGAGCAGTACTTC.

The chain combines TRBV19 with TRBJ2-3, with D hard to call. CDR3 size: 13 residues. CDR1 is LNHDA, CDR2 SQIVND, per germline (reference sequence). Trimming took off 0 bases at V and 3 bases at J, with 4 bases between the two ends. CDR3 sequence reads: CASSIDGTDTQYF. In DNA form, the CDR3 reads TGTGCCAGTAGTATAGATGGGACAGATACGCAGTATTTT.

Worth noting for this clonotype: This may be a read error, as it is one base from a much larger clone. V is TRBV11-3 and J is TRBJ2-7, with D perhaps assigned TRBD1 or TRBD2 (5 bases each). The CDR3 covers 12 residues. Germline V gene lookup returns CDR1 SGHNT and CDR2 YENEEA. The CDR3 loop reads CSSEGPTSEQYF. Here the CDR3 DNA reads TGTTCCAGCGAGGGACCAACATCCGAGCAGTACTTC.

This clonotype turned up a few times. The DNA for the CDR3 is TGCAGCTCATTCGGTCCGGGGGACGAGCAGTACTTC. Translating it yields CSSFGPGDEQYF. The rearrangement links TRBV29-1 to TRBJ2-7; tentative D call: TRBD2 (6 bases). Trimming pared 8 bases from V and 5 bases from J, leaving 16 bases between. Germline assignment: CDR1 SQVTM and CDR2 ANQGSEA. The CDR3 runs to 12 residues.

In DNA form, the CDR3 reads TGTGCCAGTAGTGTGGACAGTAGCGTCGCCTACGAGCAGTACTTC. Translated, it gives CASSVDSSVAYEQYF. This chain uses TRBV19 with TRBJ2-7, with D possibly matching TRBD1 (6 bases). CDR3 length: 15 amino acids. Per the germline V gene, CDR1 is LNHDA and CDR2 is SQIVND (reference sequence). Trimming took off 5 bases at V and 2 bases at J, with 16 bases between the two ends. Full variable domain (rest looked up from reference TRBV19 and TRBJ2-7): DGGITQSPKYLFRKEGQNVTLSCEQNLNHDAMYWYRQDPGQGLRLIYYSQIVNDFQKGDIAEGYSVSREKKESFPLTVTSAQKNPTAFYLCASSVDSSVAYEQYFGPGTRLTVT.

The chain carries TRBV7-6 and TRBJ1-1; the D gene is possibly TRBD1 (5 bases). Trimming took 1 base from V and 6 from J, leaving 9 bases between them. Germline CDR1 is SGHVS and CDR2 is FNYEAQ. This CDR3 region has 13 residues. CDR3 in amino acids: CASSLDSGSEAFF. The CDR3 DNA reads TGTGCCAGCAGCTTAGATTCAGGGTCTGAAGCTTTCTTT.

The chain has TRBV25-1 and TRBJ2-3; D remains ambiguous. The CDR3 extends over 12 amino acids. The germline CDR1 and CDR2 sequences are MGHDK and SYGVNS. The V end was cut by 1 base, the J end by 11 bases, with 10 bases between. In nucleotides, the CDR3 is TGTGCCAGCAGTGAATTGGGCAATGAGCAGTATTTT. Its translation: CASSELGNEQYF.

This clonotype was seen a handful of times. V gene TRBV20-1 combines with J gene TRBJ2-5, with a possible D match to TRBD2 (5 bases). The germline V gene has CDR1 DFQATT and CDR2 SNEGSKA (reference sequence). The V and J ends lost 3 bases and 3 bases respectively, with 8 bases between them. This CDR3 spans 12 amino acids. The CDR3 region is CSARDLEETQYF. CDR3 sequence (DNA): TGCAGTGCTAGGGACTTGGAAGAGACCCAGTACTTC.

This sequence joins TRBV20-1 and TRBJ2-7; 8 nucleotides match TRBD1. The germline gives CDR1 DFQATT, CDR2 SNEGSKA (reference sequence). The length of the CDR3 is 14 residues. Trimming removed 6 bases from V and 0 bases from J; junction bases left unmatched: 7. For the CDR3, the DNA is TGCAGTGCCGGGCGGACAGGGAGCTCCTACGAGCAGTACTTC. Translating it yields CSAGRTGSSYEQYF.

The V and J genes are TRBV7-9 and TRBJ1-4; 9 bases match TRBD1. V lost 3 bases and J lost 8; bases outside the gene matches: 10. Germline loops: CDR1 SEHNR, CDR2 FQNEAQ (reference sequence). The CDR3 contains 16 residues. The DNA for the CDR3 is TGTGCCAGCAGCTTTTCCACCGGGACAGGGACGGAAAAACTGTTTTTT. This sequence encodes CASSFSTGTGTEKLFF.

CDR3 in amino acids: CASSASGTGVRGYTF. The CDR3 nucleotides read TGCGCCAGCAGCGCCTCCGGGACAGGGGTACGTGGCTACACCTTC. The chain is built from TRBV5-1 and TRBJ1-2, with TRBD1 identical over 10 bases. Germline values: CDR1 SGHRS, CDR2 YFSETQ. Germline trimming cut 4 bases from V and 7 bases from J; bases unmatched to any gene: 10. CDR3 length: 15 residues. Together with reference TRBV5-1 and TRBJ1-2, the CDR3 gives the full variable domain: KAGVTQTPRYLIKTRGQQVTLSCSPISGHRSVSWYQQTPGQGLQFLFEYFSETQRNKGNFPGRFSGRQFSNSRSEMNVSTLELGDSALYLCASSASGTGVRGYTFGSGTRLTVV.

The chain links TRBV24-1 to TRBJ1-1; tentatively, D is TRBD1 (5 bases). Trimming removed 2 bases at V and 10 bases at J, with 13 bases between. Germline V gene data show CDR1 as KGHDR and CDR2 as SFDVKD. The CDR3 is 13 residues long. The CDR3 protein is CATSDSGTLGAFF. The CDR3 DNA sequence: TGTGCCACCAGTGATTCTGGGACCCTAGGAGCTTTCTTT.